Shown below are 13 T cell receptor beta chains from a single sample sequenced in a study of T cell responses to AZD1222 COVID-19 vaccine. Profiled with immunoSEQ multiplex PCR; TCRdb holds only in-frame clones, not every one. The table lists 75,000 to 100,000 clones, around nine tenths of them singletons. Sequences were derived from peripheral blood, sampled on day 0 of AZD1222 vaccination. Receptors originate from an adult in good health.

The CDR3 coding sequence is TGTGCCAGCAGCTTAGTAGGGAATAGCAATCAGCCCCAGCATTTT. It is translated as CASSLVGNSNQPQHF. The V and J genes are TRBV7-9 and TRBJ1-5; unclear D gene. Germline loops: CDR1 SEHNR, CDR2 FQNEAQ (reference sequence). V dropped 1 base and J dropped 0 bases, with 7 bases sitting between them. CDR3 size: 15 residues.

This clone was seen only once. The chain recombines TRBV4-2 with TRBJ2-7; tentative D call: TRBD1 (6 bases). CDR1 and CDR2 (germline): LGHNA, YNFKEQ. This CDR3 has 15 amino acids. V was pared by 4 bases and J by 2 bases, with 15 bases between. In DNA, the CDR3 is TGTGCCAGCAGCCCCCGAGGGACATCCGCCTACGAGCAGTACTTC. It encodes CASSPRGTSAYEQYF.

The chain couples TRBV27 to TRBJ2-5; 10 bases align to TRBD2. Germline V gene sequence: CDR1 MNHEY, CDR2 SMNVEV (reference sequence). The CDR3 spans 16 residues. Losses at the gene ends were 3 bases for V and 4 bases for J; bases not matched to a gene: 8. In DNA form, the CDR3 reads TGTGCCAGCAGTTTCCTCGCTAGCGGGAGTCCAGAGACCCAGTACTTC. As protein: CASSFLASGSPETQYF.

The chain links TRBV6-2 or TRBV6-3 to TRBJ1-5, with 9 bases aligning to TRBD1. With 7 bases clipped from V and 3 bases from J, the junction kept 7 bases outside the gene matches. This CDR3 region has 15 residues. The germline CDR1 and CDR2 sequences are MNHEY and SVGEGT. DNA of the CDR3: TGTGCCAGCAACCCGGGACAGGGAAACAATCAGCCCCAGCATTTT. Its translation is CASNPGQGNNQPQHF.

The rearrangement uses TRBV9 and TRBJ2-5, with 9 bases matching TRBD2. The germline V gene encodes CDR1 SGDLS and CDR2 YYNGEE. The CDR3 extends over 16 amino acids. The V gene end was trimmed by 4 bases and the J gene end by 0 bases; junction bases not matched to a gene: 7. The CDR3 here is CASSTPSGTYQETQYF. The CDR3 DNA sequence: TGTGCCAGCAGCACCCCTAGCGGGACGTACCAAGAGACCCAGTACTTC.

This clone showed up just a few times. This sequence joins TRBV10-3 and TRBJ1-6; 9 bases line up with TRBD1. Trimming took 5 bases from V and 10 from J; bases not matched to a gene: 6. The germline V gene encodes CDR1 ENHRY and CDR2 SYGVKD. CDR3 size: 14 residues. CDR3 residues: CAISPGTGPSPLHF. CDR3 DNA sequence: TGTGCCATCAGTCCCGGGACAGGGCCCTCACCCCTCCACTTT.

This chain joins TRBV12-3 or TRBV12-4 and TRBJ1-2, with unresolved D. CDR3 length: 13 amino acids. V gave up 7 bases and J gave up 8 bases, with 17 bases separating them. CDR3 bases: TGTGCCAGCAAGGAACGTCTCGAGAGAGGCTACACCTTC. Its translation: CASKERLERGYTF.

The rearrangement joins TRBV28 to TRBJ1-2, with 8 nucleotides matching TRBD1. CDR3 length: 15 amino acids. The germline gives CDR1 MDHEN, CDR2 SYDVKM. The V gene end was trimmed by 6 bases and the J gene end by 6 bases; junction bases not matched to a gene: 12. The CDR3 bases are TGTGCCAGCAGGACCCAGGGACAGGCAGCAGATGGCTACACCTTC. It is translated as CASRTQGQAADGYTF.

The chain is built from TRBV7-9 and TRBJ1-1; D is unresolved. CDR1 is SEHNR and CDR2 is FQNEAQ in the germline V gene (reference sequence). V lost 3 bases to trimming and J lost 1 base, with 9 bases between them. The CDR3 totals 14 residues. The CDR3 region is CASSFRDQNTEAFF. CDR3 sequence (DNA): TGTGCCAGCAGCTTCCGGGATCAGAACACTGAAGCTTTCTTT. The full variable domain, its missing parts supplied by reference TRBV7-9 and TRBJ1-1, is DTGVSQNPRHKITKRGQNVTFRCDPISEHNRLYWYRQTLGQGPEFLTYFQNEAQLEKSRLLSDRFSAERPKGSFSTLEIQRTEQGDSAMYLCASSFRDQNTEAFFGQGTRLTVV.

The genes are TRBV3-1 (or the pseudogene TRBV3-2) and TRBJ2-7; TRBD1 matches at 12 bases. The CDR3 length is 16 residues. V dropped 4 bases and J dropped 6; count of bases not matched to a gene: 10. The germline V gene encodes CDR1 LGHDT and CDR2 YNNKEL (reference sequence). The CDR3 here is CASSPHAGTGGREQYF. The CDR3 DNA is TGTGCCAGCAGCCCCCACGCCGGGACAGGGGGCCGCGAGCAGTACTTC.

This chain links TRBV6-5 with TRBJ1-3; TRBD1 matches 11 bases. Germline V lookup: CDR1 MNHEY, CDR2 SVGAGI. There are 16 residues in the CDR3. Trimming took 4 bases from V and 4 from J; bases not matched to a gene: 6. This CDR3 reads CASSSGTGGGGNTIYF. In DNA, the CDR3 is TGTGCCAGCAGTTCTGGGACAGGGGGAGGCGGAAACACCATATATTTT.

V is TRBV18 and J is TRBJ1-2; the D is unclear. Per the germline V gene, CDR1 is KGHSH and CDR2 is LQKENI. This CDR3 is 15 amino acids long. Trimming took off 5 bases at V and 7 bases at J, with 20 bases between the two ends. The CDR3 region is CASSTADSAYGGYTF. For the CDR3, the DNA is TGTGCCAGCTCAACCGCCGATTCCGCGTATGGTGGCTACACCTTC.

Details on this clone: This same CDR3 is encoded by further DNA sequences in the sample. CDR3 DNA sequence: TGCGCCAGCAGCTTGGGACTAGCGGGAGCGAATGAGCAGTTCTTC. Its translation is CASSLGLAGANEQFF. The chain couples TRBV5-1 to TRBJ2-1; 12 nucleotides line up with TRBD2. The CDR3 has 15 amino acids. Per germline, CDR1 SGHRS and CDR2 YFSETQ. V shed 0 bases, J shed 7 bases, and the junction held 2 bases outside the gene matches.